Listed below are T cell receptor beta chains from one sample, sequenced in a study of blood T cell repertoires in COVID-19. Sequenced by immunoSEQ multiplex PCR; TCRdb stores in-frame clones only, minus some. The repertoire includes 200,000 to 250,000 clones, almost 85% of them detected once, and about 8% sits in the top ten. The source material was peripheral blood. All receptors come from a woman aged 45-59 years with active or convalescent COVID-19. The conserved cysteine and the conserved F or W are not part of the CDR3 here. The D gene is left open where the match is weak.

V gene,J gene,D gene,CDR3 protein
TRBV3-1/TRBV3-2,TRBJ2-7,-,ASISDGGDEQY
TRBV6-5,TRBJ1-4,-,ASSTGRGSEKLF
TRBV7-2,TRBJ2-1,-,ASSLARLRPGVTQF
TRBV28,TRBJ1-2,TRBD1,ASSSMGTGGEFYGYT
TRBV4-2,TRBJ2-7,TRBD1,ASSQRQGGPYEQY
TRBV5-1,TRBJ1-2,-,ASSKTEGYGYT
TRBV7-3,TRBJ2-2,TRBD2,ASSLLGMSGAGELF
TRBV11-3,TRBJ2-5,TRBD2,ASSRGRGETQY
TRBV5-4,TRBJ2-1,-,ASSFPGRANNEQF
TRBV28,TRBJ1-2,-,ASRQDRVYGYT
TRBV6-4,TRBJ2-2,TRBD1,ASSDSGQGNTGELF
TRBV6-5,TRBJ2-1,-,ASRDRDGGNEQF
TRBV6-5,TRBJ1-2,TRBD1,ASGQGANYGYT
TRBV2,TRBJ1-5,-,ASMRGGGQPQH
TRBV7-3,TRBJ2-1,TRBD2,ASSLNSGSYNEQF
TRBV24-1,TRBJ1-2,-,ATSDVQGTYGYT